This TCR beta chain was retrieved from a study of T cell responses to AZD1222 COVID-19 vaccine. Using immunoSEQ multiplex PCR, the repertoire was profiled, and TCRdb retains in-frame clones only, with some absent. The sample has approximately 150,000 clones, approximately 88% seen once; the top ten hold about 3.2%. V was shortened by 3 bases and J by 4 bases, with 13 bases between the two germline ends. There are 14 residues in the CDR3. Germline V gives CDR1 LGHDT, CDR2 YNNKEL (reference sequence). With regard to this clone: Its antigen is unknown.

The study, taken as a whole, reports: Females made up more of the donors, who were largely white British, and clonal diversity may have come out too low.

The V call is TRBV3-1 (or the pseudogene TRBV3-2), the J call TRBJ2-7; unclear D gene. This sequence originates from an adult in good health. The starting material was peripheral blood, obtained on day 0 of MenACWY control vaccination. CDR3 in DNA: TGTGCCAGCAGCCAGACCGCCGCACCTTACGAGCAGTACTTC. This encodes CASSQTAAPYEQYF.